The T cell receptor (beta chain) described here comes from a study of Tregs in tolerant kidney transplant recipients. Points from the study as a whole: Tregs expanded with activated donor B cells seemed most donor-specific. Tolerant patients' donor-specific Tregs expanded beyond overall Tregs, suggesting antigen-driven growth. Some patients' samples used different primers over time, so nucleotide sequences weren't comparable. Biological reproducibility was not directly addressed in this study.

As concerns this clone: Its antigen is unidentified.

Measured with immunoSEQ multiplex PCR; TCRdb has only the in-frame clones, and not every one. The sample has about 94,000 clones; roughly 93% are singletons. The ends lost 7 bases at V and 4 bases at J; junction bases unmatched: 7. Germline lookup yields CDR1 SQVTM and CDR2 ANQGSEA. The CDR3 consists of 14 residues. The TCR comes from a human donor who received a combined kidney and bone marrow transplant. V gene TRBV29-1 combines with J gene TRBJ1-5; 10 bases map to TRBD1. Sequences were derived from CD4+ T cells from blood, sampled before the transplant. CDR3 in DNA: TGCAGCGCCCGGGACAGGGGCTGGAATCAGCCCCAGCATTTT. This encodes CSARDRGWNQPQHF.